The source of this TCR beta chain is a study of T cell responses to AZD1222 COVID-19 vaccine. At the level of the study: Second doses that came at about 4 or about 12 weeks were put together.

Study-level results: Donors were mostly white British, more females; clonal diversity possibly underestimated.

The method was immunoSEQ multiplex PCR; TCRdb's version includes in-frame clones alone and lacks a portion of them. The sample lists 120,000 to 150,000 clones, around 89% occurring once. The length of the CDR3 is 11 residues. Looked up from germline, CDR1 is SEHNR and CDR2 is FQNEAQ (reference sequence). V lost 5 bases to trimming and J lost 16 bases, with 14 bases between them. Concerning this clone: The antigen is undetermined.

The sample was peripheral blood, taken on day 0 of AZD1222 vaccination. The chain recombines TRBV7-9 with TRBJ2-2; no clear D gene. This clonotype originated in an adult in good health. This chain's CDR3 is CASSPESVAFF. The CDR3 region has the DNA TGTGCCAGCAGCCCCGAATCAGTGGCGTTTTTT.